These 28 T cell receptor beta chains came from one sample sequenced in a study of blood T cell repertoires in COVID-19. The assay was immunoSEQ multiplex PCR, and TCRdb's table has in-frame clones only and misses some. In the table there are around 230,000 clones, roughly 89% of which are singletons. Sequencing was done on a sample of PBMCs or T cells enriched from blood (not recorded which). The receptors were sampled from a woman between 40 and 55 years old with acute COVID-19.

This chain connects TRBV5-6 to TRBJ1-1; unclear D gene. The V gene lost 1 base and the J gene lost 0 bases, with 4 bases spanning the gap. The CDR3 runs to 13 residues. The germline V gene encodes CDR1 SGHDT and CDR2 YYEEEE. CDR3 protein: CASSLTVNTEAFF. In DNA, the CDR3 is TGTGCCAGCAGCTTGACAGTGAACACTGAAGCTTTCTTT.

As regards this clone: At one end the junction does not follow the germline gene, possibly because of a read error. The chain carries TRBV3-1 (or the pseudogene TRBV3-2) and TRBJ2-5; 13 positions match TRBD2. This CDR3 has 14 amino acids. Looked up from germline, CDR1 is LGHDT and CDR2 is YNNKEL (reference sequence). The DNA of the CDR3 is TGTGCCAGCAGCCAAGCGACTAGCGGGGGGCGGCCACACTTC. This translates into CASSQATSGGRPHF.

This chain joins TRBV29-1 and TRBJ2-7, with 7 positions matching TRBD2. Germline loops: CDR1 SQVTM, CDR2 ANQGSEA. Trimming removed 4 bases from V and 3 bases from J; junction bases left unmatched: 6. The CDR3 is 13 residues long. This chain's CDR3 is CSVAVGGGYEQYF. The DNA of the CDR3 is TGCAGCGTTGCGGTAGGCGGGGGCTACGAGCAGTACTTC.

A single count supports this clone. V and J are TRBV19 and TRBJ1-4, with D unresolved. Per the germline V gene, CDR1 is LNHDA and CDR2 is SQIVND (reference sequence). The CDR3 has 15 residues. Between the trimmed V and J ends, which lost 5 bases and 0 bases, there was a span of 10 bases. The CDR3 DNA follows: TGTGCCAGTAGTGCCCGGGTGTCAACTAATGAAAAACTGTTTTTT. The encoded protein is CASSARVSTNEKLFF.

The DNA for the CDR3 is TGTGCCAGCAGTTTTCAGGGAGGGCCCAATAGCAATCAGCCCCAGCATTTT. Its protein is CASSFQGGPNSNQPQHF. The chain couples TRBV27 to TRBJ1-5, with D possibly being TRBD1 (5 bases). The CDR3 is 17 amino acids. Trimming removed 3 bases at V and 0 bases at J, with 15 bases between. The germline CDR1 and CDR2 sequences are MNHEY and SMNVEV (reference sequence).

The chain uses TRBV28 and TRBJ2-4; D unclear. With 5 bases removed from V and 5 bases from J, the gap between germline ends came to 10 bases. The CDR3 covers 13 residues. The germline V gene encodes CDR1 MDHEN and CDR2 SYDVKM. The CDR3 DNA reads TGTGCCAGCAGTCCCCAGGATGAAAACATTCAGTACTTC. This codes for CASSPQDENIQYF. The variable domain in full, with the rest retrieved from reference TRBV28 and TRBJ2-4, is DVKVTQSSRYLVKRTGEKVFLECVQDMDHENMFWYRQDPGLGLRLIYFSYDVKMKEKGDIPEGYSVSREKKERFSLILESASTNQTSMYLCASSPQDENIQYFGAGTRLSVL.

This clone was detected only once. V gene TRBV24-1 combines with J gene TRBJ2-3, with TRBD1 as a possible D gene (5 bases). V was shortened by 2 bases and J by 4 bases, with 15 bases between the two germline ends. CDR1 and CDR2 from the germline V gene are KGHDR and SFDVKD. This CDR3 is 16 amino acids long. This CDR3 is CATSDSNPGIADTQYF. CDR3 sequence (DNA): TGTGCCACCAGTGATTCTAACCCAGGGATAGCAGATACGCAGTATTTT.

The table lists this clone with a few counts. J is TRBJ2-3 and V is TRBV5-8; 11 bases match TRBD1. This CDR3 has 15 residues. V was pared by 3 bases and J by 4 bases, with 4 bases of the junction left unmatched. Germline lookup yields CDR1 SGHTS and CDR2 YDEGEE. CDR3 nucleotides: TGTGCCAGCAGCTGGGGACAGGGGGATGCAGATACGCAGTATTTT. The encoded protein is CASSWGQGDADTQYF.

The chain has TRBV4-3 and TRBJ1-1; no reliable D call. V dropped 1 base and J dropped 0 bases, with 15 bases sitting between them. Germline V gives CDR1 LGHNA, CDR2 YSLEER. The CDR3 contains 17 residues. CDR3 region: CASSQGPAENMNTEAFF. Written as DNA, the CDR3 is TGCGCCAGCAGCCAAGGGCCCGCAGAAAACATGAACACTGAAGCTTTCTTT.

This rearrangement joins TRBV19 to TRBJ2-1; possibly TRBD2 for D (5 bases). V shed 5 bases and J shed 9 bases, with 11 bases lying between them. Germline assignment: CDR1 LNHDA and CDR2 SQIVND (reference sequence). The CDR3 length is 12 residues. The CDR3 nucleotides are TGTGCCAGTAGTCTCCGCGGAGGTGAGCAGTTCTTC. It specifies CASSLRGGEQFF. Full variable domain (remainder filled in from reference TRBV19 and TRBJ2-1): DGGITQSPKYLFRKEGQNVTLSCEQNLNHDAMYWYRQDPGQGLRLIYYSQIVNDFQKGDIAEGYSVSREKKESFPLTVTSAQKNPTAFYLCASSLRGGEQFFGPGTRLTVL.

The rearrangement joins TRBV13 to TRBJ1-1, with D maybe TRBD1 (6 bases). The V end lost 4 bases, the J end lost 2 bases, and 14 bases lay between the germline ends. The CDR3 contains 15 residues. Germline V gene lookup returns CDR1 PRHDT and CDR2 FYEKMQ (reference sequence). CDR3 protein: CASSYDGQINTEAFF. The DNA of the CDR3 is TGTGCCAGCAGCTATGACGGACAGATTAACACTGAAGCTTTCTTT.

V and J are TRBV30 and TRBJ1-2; D remains unclear. Between the trimmed V and J ends, which lost 2 bases and 4 bases, there was a span of 14 bases. The CDR3 contains 14 residues. Per germline, CDR1 GTSNPN and CDR2 SVGIG (reference sequence). This CDR3 reads CAWSPTPTGYGYTF. As DNA, the CDR3 is TGTGCCTGGAGTCCAACTCCAACGGGCTATGGCTACACCTTC. Based on the CDR3 plus reference TRBV30 and TRBJ1-2, the full variable domain is SQTIHQWPATLVQPVGSPLSLECTVEGTSNPNLYWYRQAAGRGLQLLFYSVGIGQISSEVPQNLSASRPQDRQFILSSKKLLLSDSGFYLCAWSPTPTGYGYTFGSGTRLTVV.

The rearrangement links TRBV7-2 to TRBJ1-6; no reliable D call. Trimming removed 7 bases at V and 7 bases at J, with 17 bases between. Germline V lookup: CDR1 SGHTA, CDR2 FQGNSA. CDR3 length equals 15 residues. CDR3 amino acids: CASTLNYGMNSPLHF. In DNA form, the CDR3 reads TGTGCCAGCACCCTAAATTATGGTATGAATTCACCCCTCCACTTT.

The chain uses TRBV19 and TRBJ1-1; TRBD1 is a possible D gene (5 bases). The CDR3 loop spans 13 amino acids. The V gene's germline CDR1 is LNHDA and CDR2 SQIVND (reference sequence). V was pared by 7 bases and J by 1 base, with 10 bases between. The DNA for the CDR3 is TGTGCCAGTATAGGGGCAAGGAACACTGAAGCTTTCTTT. It specifies CASIGARNTEAFF.

In DNA, the CDR3 is TGCGCCAGCAGCTTGGGGCCGGGACAGGGGGTCACTGAAGCTTTCTTT. Its protein product is CASSLGPGQGVTEAFF. The chain combines TRBV5-1 with TRBJ1-1; 11 bases agree with TRBD1. Losses at the gene ends were 0 bases for V and 4 bases for J; bases not matched to a gene: 5. The CDR3 has 16 residues. Germline V gene data show CDR1 as SGHRS and CDR2 as YFSETQ. Based on the CDR3 plus reference TRBV5-1 and TRBJ1-1, the full variable domain is KAGVTQTPRYLIKTRGQQVTLSCSPISGHRSVSWYQQTPGQGLQFLFEYFSETQRNKGNFPGRFSGRQFSNSRSEMNVSTLELGDSALYLCASSLGPGQGVTEAFFGQGTRLTVV.

This clone was detected only once. The J gene is TRBJ1-1, the V gene TRBV5-1, with 8 bases identical to TRBD1. Germline-derived CDR1 and CDR2 are SGHRS and YFSETQ. This CDR3 has 19 residues. With V trimmed by 1 base and J by 0 bases, 14 bases remained unmatched. CDR3 sequence: CASSLTPFRGPSLNTEAFF. The CDR3 DNA is TGCGCCAGCAGCTTGACCCCTTTCAGGGGGCCAAGCTTGAACACTGAAGCTTTCTTT.

CDR3 in amino acids: CASSPTREGTQYF. The CDR3 bases are TGTGCCAGCTCCCCGACTAGAGAAGGGACCCAGTACTTC. J is TRBJ2-5 and V is TRBV18; D perhaps matches TRBD2 (6 bases). Trimming left V 6 bases short and J 7 bases short, with 15 bases between. Germline CDR1 KGHSH, CDR2 LQKENI. The CDR3 contains 13 residues.

V gene TRBV5-1 combines with J gene TRBJ1-1, with D uncertain. V lost 4 bases, J lost 3 bases, and 10 bases lay in between. CDR1 is SGHRS, CDR2 YFSETQ, per germline. CDR3 length equals 13 residues. The CDR3 here is CASSLERYTEAFF. CDR3 bases: TGCGCCAGCAGCCTGGAGCGATACACTGAAGCTTTCTTT. Full variable domain (outside the CDR3, taken from reference TRBV5-1 and TRBJ1-1): KAGVTQTPRYLIKTRGQQVTLSCSPISGHRSVSWYQQTPGQGLQFLFEYFSETQRNKGNFPGRFSGRQFSNSRSEMNVSTLELGDSALYLCASSLERYTEAFFGQGTRLTVV.

The V gene is TRBV7-9, the J gene TRBJ1-1; D remains unclear. The germline V and J ends were trimmed by 5 bases and 6 bases, with 10 bases remaining between them. This CDR3 region has 12 residues. CDR1 is SEHNR, CDR2 FQNEAQ, per germline (reference sequence). The CDR3 loop reads CASSQNPPEAFF. CDR3 coding DNA: TGTGCCAGCAGCCAGAACCCACCTGAAGCTTTCTTT.

The chain joins TRBV6-5 to TRBJ2-7, with 11 bases identical to TRBD1. Trimming at V came to 2 bases and at J to 4 bases, leaving 1 base not matched to a gene. The CDR3 contains 14 residues. CDR1 and CDR2 from the germline V gene are MNHEY and SVGAGI. For the CDR3, the DNA is TGTGCCAGCAGTTACGGACAGGGGGCGTACGAGCAGTACGTC. It translates to CASSYGQGAYEQYV.

The chain is built from TRBV4-3 and TRBJ1-2, with D possibly TRBD1 on 5 matching bases. This CDR3 region has 15 residues. The V end lost 2 bases, the J end lost 0 bases, and 10 bases lay between the germline ends. Germline V gene sequence: CDR1 LGHNA, CDR2 YSLEER. CDR3 in DNA: TGCGCCAGCAGCCAAACAGGTTTCTCTAACTATGGCTACACCTTC. As protein: CASSQTGFSNYGYTF.

This rearrangement joins TRBV18 to TRBJ1-3; D is unclear. Germline V gene sequence: CDR1 KGHSH, CDR2 LQKENI. The V end lost 3 bases, the J end lost 4 bases, and 10 bases lay between the germline ends. The CDR3 sequence is 14 residues long. DNA of the CDR3: TGTGCCAGCTCACCGTCCTCGTCCGGAAACACCATATATTTT. It is translated as CASSPSSSGNTIYF. The whole variable domain, filled in from reference TRBV18 and TRBJ1-3, reads NAGVMQNPRHLVRRRGQEARLRCSPMKGHSHVYWYRQLPEEGLKFMVYLQKENIIDESGMPKERFSAEFPKEGPSILRIQQVVRGDSAAYFCASSPSSSGNTIYFGEGSWLTVV.

In DNA form, the CDR3 reads TGTGCCAGCAACAGGGGGGGGTCCTATGGCTACACCTTC. Translated: CASNRGGSYGYTF. V usage is TRBV25-1 and J usage is TRBJ1-2, with TRBD1 matching 8 bases. The CDR3 spans 13 residues. V shed 7 bases, J shed 4 bases, and the junction held 5 bases outside the gene matches. Germline CDR1 reads MGHDK; CDR2 reads SYGVNS.

The table lists this clone with a few counts. The V and J genes are TRBV7-6 and TRBJ2-3; weak D call: TRBD1 (6 bases). CDR1 is SGHVS and CDR2 is FNYEAQ in the germline V gene. Between the trimmed V and J ends, which lost 3 bases and 3 bases, there was a span of 10 bases. The CDR3 is made up of 14 amino acids. CDR3 amino acids: CASSFGQGTDTQYF. Written as DNA, the CDR3 is TGTGCCAGCAGCTTTGGGCAGGGGACAGATACGCAGTATTTT.

V usage is TRBV5-4 and J usage is TRBJ1-2; the D is unclear. Germline-derived CDR1 and CDR2 are SGHNT and YYREEE (reference sequence). The germline V and J ends were trimmed by 4 bases and 4 bases, with 14 bases remaining between them. The CDR3 length is 14 residues. The CDR3 loop is CASSPTGEGYGYTF. CDR3 in DNA: TGTGCCAGCAGCCCCACCGGGGAGGGCTATGGCTACACCTTC.

The chain employs TRBV9 and TRBJ2-1; 11 bases agree with TRBD2. The V segment lost 4 bases and the J segment 4 bases; nucleotides outside the gene matches: 13. The CDR3 is 18 amino acids. Germline loops: CDR1 SGDLS, CDR2 YYNGEE. Here the CDR3 DNA reads TGTGCCAGCAGCTCCCCTAGACTAGCGGGGCCCGGGTACAATGAGCAGTTCTTC. Residues: CASSSPRLAGPGYNEQFF. The complete variable domain, with remaining parts taken from reference TRBV9 and TRBJ2-1, reads DSGVTQTPKHLITATGQRVTLRCSPRSGDLSVYWYQQSLDQGLQFLIQYYNGEERAKGNILERFSAQQFPDLHSELNLSSLELGDSALYFCASSSPRLAGPGYNEQFFGPGTRLTVL.

This clone was seen a few times. The chain links TRBV5-1 to TRBJ2-7; 7 bases agree with TRBD1. Germline V lookup: CDR1 SGHRS, CDR2 YFSETQ. Trimming cost V 0 bases and J 3 bases; bases outside gene matches: 24. This CDR3 is 21 amino acids long. DNA of the CDR3: TGCGCCAGCAGCTTGGCCGCCCTGCCGGCCGCTGGGACAGTCCTAAACTACGAGCAGTACTTC. This translates into CASSLAALPAAGTVLNYEQYF.

CDR3 sequence: CASSPQGSNTEAFF. The CDR3 nucleotides are TGTGCCAGCTCACCACAGGGGTCGAACACTGAAGCTTTCTTT. This chain uses TRBV18 with TRBJ1-1; D may be TRBD1 (5 bases). This CDR3 region has 14 residues. Trimming left V 1 base short and J 1 base short, with 7 bases between. The V gene's germline CDR1 is KGHSH and CDR2 LQKENI.